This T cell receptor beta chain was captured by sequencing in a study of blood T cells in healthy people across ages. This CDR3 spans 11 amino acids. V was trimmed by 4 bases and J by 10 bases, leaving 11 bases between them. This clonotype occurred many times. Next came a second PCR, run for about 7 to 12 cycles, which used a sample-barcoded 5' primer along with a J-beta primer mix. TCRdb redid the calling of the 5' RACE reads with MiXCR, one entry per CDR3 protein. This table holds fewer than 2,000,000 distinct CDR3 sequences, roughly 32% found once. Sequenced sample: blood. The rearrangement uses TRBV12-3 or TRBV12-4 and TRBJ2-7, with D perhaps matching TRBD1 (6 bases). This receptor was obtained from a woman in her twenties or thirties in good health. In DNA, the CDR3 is TGTGCCAGCAGTTCCCGGGACAACCAGTACTTC. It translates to CASSSRDNQYF.